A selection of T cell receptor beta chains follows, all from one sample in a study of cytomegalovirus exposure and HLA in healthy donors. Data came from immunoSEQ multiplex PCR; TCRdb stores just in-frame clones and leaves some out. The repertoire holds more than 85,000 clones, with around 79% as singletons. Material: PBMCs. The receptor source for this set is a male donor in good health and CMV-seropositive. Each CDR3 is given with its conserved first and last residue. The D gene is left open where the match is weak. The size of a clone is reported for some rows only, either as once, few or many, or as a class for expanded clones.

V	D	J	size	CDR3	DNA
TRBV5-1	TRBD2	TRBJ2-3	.	CASSPGVARGGIDTQYF	TGCGCCAGCAGCCCCGGTGTCGCGCGGGGGGGCATAGATACGCAGTATTTT
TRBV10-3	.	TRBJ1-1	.	CAISVGTGLLGTEAFF	TGTGCCATCAGTGTGGGAACAGGGTTATTGGGCACTGAAGCTTTCTTT
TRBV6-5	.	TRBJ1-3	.	CASSYAEGNSGNTIYF	TGTGCCAGCAGTTACGCGGAGGGGAACTCTGGAAACACCATATATTTT
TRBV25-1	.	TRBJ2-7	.	CASSGYVYEQYF	TGTGCCAGCAGTGGATATGTATATGAGCAGTACTTC
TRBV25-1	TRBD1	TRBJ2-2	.	CASSGDRMGTGELFF	TGTGCCAGCAGTGGGGACAGGATGGGCACCGGGGAGCTGTTTTTT
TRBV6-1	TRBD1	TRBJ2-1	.	CASSEAGTGSYNEQFF	TGTGCCAGCAGTGAAGCAGGGACAGGTAGCTACAATGAGCAGTTCTTC
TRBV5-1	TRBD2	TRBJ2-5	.	CASSSGTSVQETQYF	TGCGCCAGCAGCTCCGGGACTAGCGTTCAAGAGACCCAGTACTTC
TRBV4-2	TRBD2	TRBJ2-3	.	CASSLGLAVTDTQYF	TGTGCCAGCAGCCTGGGACTAGCGGTTACAGATACGCAGTATTTT
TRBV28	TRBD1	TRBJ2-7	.	CASREAGTGIYEQYF	TGTGCCAGCAGGGAAGCCGGGACAGGGATCTACGAGCAGTACTTC
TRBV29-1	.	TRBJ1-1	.	CSVSGGVAFF	TGCAGCGTGAGTGGAGGAGTTGCTTTCTTT
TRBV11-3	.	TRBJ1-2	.	CASSPGGRTNYGYTF	TGTGCCAGCAGCCCCGGGGGACGAACTAACTATGGCTACACCTTC
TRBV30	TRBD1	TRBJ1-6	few	CAWTLGQGTSPLHF	TGTGCCTGGACCCTAGGACAGGGAACTTCACCCCTCCACTTT
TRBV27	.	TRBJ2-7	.	CASSPQLGPSYEQYF	TGTGCCAGCAGTCCCCAATTGGGGCCATCCTACGAGCAGTACTTC
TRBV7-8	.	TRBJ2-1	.	CASSLRDLSYNEQFF	TGTGCCAGCAGCCTCCGGGACTTGTCCTACAATGAGCAGTTCTTC
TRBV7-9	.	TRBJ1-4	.	CASSSTVNEKLFF	TGTGCCAGCAGCTCGACAGTTAATGAAAAACTGTTTTTT
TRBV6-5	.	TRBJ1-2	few	CASSYTGSGGSYGYTF	TGTGCCAGCAGTTACACCGGGTCCGGAGGGTCCTATGGCTACACCTTC
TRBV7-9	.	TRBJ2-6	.	CASSLRGGANVLTF	TGTGCCAGCAGCTTAAGGGGGGGGGCCAACGTCCTGACTTTC
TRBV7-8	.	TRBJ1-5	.	CASSLASRVIGNQPQHF	TGTGCCAGCAGCTTAGCGTCCAGGGTAATAGGCAATCAGCCCCAGCATTTT
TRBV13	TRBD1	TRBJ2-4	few	CASSLQPGQGNIQYF	TGTGCCAGCAGCTTACAACCGGGACAGGGAAACATTCAGTACTTC
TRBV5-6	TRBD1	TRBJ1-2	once	CASSLGQGGYTF	TGTGCCAGCAGCTTGGGACAGGGGGGCTACACCTTC
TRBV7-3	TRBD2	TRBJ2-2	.	CASSPGGAVTGELFF	TGTGCCAGCTCCCCCGGGGGGGCCGTCACCGGGGAGCTGTTTTTT
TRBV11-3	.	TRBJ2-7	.	CASSGGFEQYF	TGTGCCAGCAGCGGGGGGTTCGAGCAGTACTTC
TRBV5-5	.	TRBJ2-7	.	CASSLTESYEQYF	TGTGCCAGCAGCTTGACAGAGTCCTACGAGCAGTACTTC
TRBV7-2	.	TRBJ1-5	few	CASSLGTGGNQPQHF	TGTGCCAGCAGCTTAGGAACGGGGGGCAATCAGCCCCAGCATTTT
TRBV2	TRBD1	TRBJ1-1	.	CASSTHGTVNTEAFF	TGTGCCAGCAGTACCCATGGGACAGTGAACACTGAAGCTTTCTTT
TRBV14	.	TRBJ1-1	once	CASSQVDPPRDTEAFF	TGTGCCAGCAGCCAAGTTGATCCCCCGAGGGACACTGAAGCTTTCTTT
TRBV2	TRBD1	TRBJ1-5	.	CASRSQGDQPQHF	TGTGCCAGCAGATCTCAGGGGGATCAGCCCCAGCATTTT
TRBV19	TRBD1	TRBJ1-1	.	CASRGDRLYTEAFF	TGTGCCAGTAGGGGGGACAGACTCTACACTGAAGCTTTCTTT
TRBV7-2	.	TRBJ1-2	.	CASSLEQGGYGYTF	TGTGCCAGCAGCTTAGAACAGGGTGGCTATGGCTACACCTTC
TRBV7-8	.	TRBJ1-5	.	CASSLNQGPSQPQHF	TGTGCCAGCAGCTTAAATCAGGGTCCCTCTCAGCCCCAGCATTTT
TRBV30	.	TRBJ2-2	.	CAWGANVGELFF	TGTGCCTGGGGGGCCAATGTCGGGGAGCTGTTTTTT
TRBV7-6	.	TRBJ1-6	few	CASSLASLRGAPLHF	TGTGCCAGCAGCTTAGCAAGTTTGAGAGGAGCACCCCTCCACTTT
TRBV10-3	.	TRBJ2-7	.	CAISGGARGEFEQYF	TGTGCCATCAGTGGGGGGGCCAGGGGGGAATTCGAGCAGTACTTC
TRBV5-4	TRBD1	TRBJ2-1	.	CASSLGQGMDEQFF	TGTGCCAGCAGCTTGGGACAGGGGATGGATGAGCAGTTCTTC
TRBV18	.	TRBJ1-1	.	CASSPGSLGTEAFF	TGTGCCAGCTCACCGGGCAGTCTTGGCACTGAAGCTTTCTTT
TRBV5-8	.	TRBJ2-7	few	CASSLAMGLSYEQYF	TGTGCCAGCAGCTTGGCCATGGGGCTCTCCTACGAGCAGTACTTC
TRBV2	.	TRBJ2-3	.	CASSWVGQGEPYTDTQYF	TGTGCCAGCAGTTGGGTGGGTCAGGGCGAACCCTACACAGATACGCAGTATTTT
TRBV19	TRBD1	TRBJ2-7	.	CASSIDPRTGRYEQYF	TGTGCCAGTAGTATAGATCCAAGGACAGGGCGGTACGAGCAGTACTTC
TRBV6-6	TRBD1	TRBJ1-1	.	CASSYGTGISDTEAFF	TGTGCCAGCAGTTACGGGACAGGGATTTCGGACACTGAAGCTTTCTTT
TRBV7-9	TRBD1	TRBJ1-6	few	CSSSSDRVTFRGSPLHF	TGTTCCAGCAGCTCGGACAGGGTCACCTTTAGAGGTTCACCCCTCCACTTT
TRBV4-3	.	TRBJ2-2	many	CASSQAPAGELFF	TGCGCCAGCAGCCAAGCCCCCGCCGGGGAGCTGTTTTTT
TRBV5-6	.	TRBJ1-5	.	CASSFSGWGDQPQHF	TGTGCCAGCAGCTTCTCGGGATGGGGAGATCAGCCCCAGCATTTT
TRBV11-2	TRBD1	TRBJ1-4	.	CASRPNQGAREKLFF	TGTGCCAGCAGACCCAACCAGGGGGCGCGTGAAAAACTGTTTTTT
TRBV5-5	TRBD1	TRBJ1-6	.	CASSSTGGHSPLHF	TGTGCCAGCAGCTCCACAGGGGGCCATTCACCCCTCCACTTT
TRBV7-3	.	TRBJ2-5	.	CASSALGGGTLETQYF	TGTGCCAGCAGCGCCCTCGGTGGGGGCACTTTAGAGACCCAGTACTTC
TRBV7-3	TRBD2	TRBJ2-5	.	CASSPAGGQWETQYF	TGTGCCAGCAGCCCCGCGGGGGGGCAGTGGGAGACCCAGTACTTC
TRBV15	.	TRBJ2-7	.	CATSRDLAYEQYF	TGTGCCACCAGCAGAGATCTCGCGTACGAGCAGTACTTC
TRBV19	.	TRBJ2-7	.	CASSIGPGIYEQYF	TGTGCCAGTAGTATAGGGCCAGGGATCTACGAGCAGTACTTC
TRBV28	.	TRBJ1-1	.	CASSPRRWGTEAFF	TGTGCCAGCAGTCCCAGGAGGTGGGGCACTGAAGCTTTCTTT